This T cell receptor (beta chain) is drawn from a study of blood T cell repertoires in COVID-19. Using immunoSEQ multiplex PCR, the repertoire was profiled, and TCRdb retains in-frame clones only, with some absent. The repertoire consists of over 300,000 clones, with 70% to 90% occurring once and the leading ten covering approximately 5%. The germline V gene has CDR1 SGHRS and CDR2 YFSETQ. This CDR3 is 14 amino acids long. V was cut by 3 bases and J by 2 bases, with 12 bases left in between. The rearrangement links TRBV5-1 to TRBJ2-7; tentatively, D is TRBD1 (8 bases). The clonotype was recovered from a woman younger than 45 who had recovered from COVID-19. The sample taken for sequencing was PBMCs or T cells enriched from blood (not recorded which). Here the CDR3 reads CASSSTGGAYEQYF. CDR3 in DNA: TGCGCCAGCAGCTCCACAGGGGGGGCCTACGAGCAGTACTTC.